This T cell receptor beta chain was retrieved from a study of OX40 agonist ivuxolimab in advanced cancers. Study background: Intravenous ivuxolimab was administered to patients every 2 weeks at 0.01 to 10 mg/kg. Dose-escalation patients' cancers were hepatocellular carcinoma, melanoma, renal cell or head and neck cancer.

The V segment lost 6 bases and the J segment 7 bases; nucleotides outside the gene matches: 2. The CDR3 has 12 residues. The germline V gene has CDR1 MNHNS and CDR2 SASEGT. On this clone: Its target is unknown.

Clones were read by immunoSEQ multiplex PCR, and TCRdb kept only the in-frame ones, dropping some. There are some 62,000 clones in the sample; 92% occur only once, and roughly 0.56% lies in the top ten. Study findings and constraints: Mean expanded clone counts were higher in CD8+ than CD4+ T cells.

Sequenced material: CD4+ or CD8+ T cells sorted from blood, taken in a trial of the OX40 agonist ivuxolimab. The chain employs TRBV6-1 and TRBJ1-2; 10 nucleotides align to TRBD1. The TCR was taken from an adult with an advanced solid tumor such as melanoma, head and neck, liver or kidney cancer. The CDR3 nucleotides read TGTGCCAGCAGGACAGGGGGCTTTGGCTACACCTTC. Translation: CASRTGGFGYTF.